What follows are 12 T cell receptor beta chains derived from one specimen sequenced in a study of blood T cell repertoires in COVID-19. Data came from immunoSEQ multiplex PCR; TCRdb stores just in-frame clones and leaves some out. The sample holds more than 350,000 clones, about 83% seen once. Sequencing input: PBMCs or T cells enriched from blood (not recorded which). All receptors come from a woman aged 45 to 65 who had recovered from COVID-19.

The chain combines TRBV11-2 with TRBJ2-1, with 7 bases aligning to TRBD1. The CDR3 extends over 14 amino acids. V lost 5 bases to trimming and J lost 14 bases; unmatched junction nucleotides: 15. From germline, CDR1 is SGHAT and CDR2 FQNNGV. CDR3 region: CASSMGQSPSPEFF. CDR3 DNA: TGTGCCAGCAGCATGGGACAGTCCCCTTCGCCTGAGTTCTTC.

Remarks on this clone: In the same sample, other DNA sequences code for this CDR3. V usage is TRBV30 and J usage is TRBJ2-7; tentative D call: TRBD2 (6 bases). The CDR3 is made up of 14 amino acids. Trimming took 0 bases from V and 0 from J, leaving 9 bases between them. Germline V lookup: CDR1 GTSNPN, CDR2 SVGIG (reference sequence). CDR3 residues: CAWSVAGSSYEQYF. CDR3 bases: TGTGCCTGGAGTGTTGCGGGGTCCTCCTACGAGCAGTACTTC.

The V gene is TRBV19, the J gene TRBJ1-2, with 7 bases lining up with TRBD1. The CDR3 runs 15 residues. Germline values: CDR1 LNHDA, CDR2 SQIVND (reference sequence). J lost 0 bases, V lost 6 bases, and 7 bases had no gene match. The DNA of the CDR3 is TGTGCCAGTAGAGCCGGGACAGCCGCTAACTATGGCTACACCTTC. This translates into CASRAGTAANYGYTF.

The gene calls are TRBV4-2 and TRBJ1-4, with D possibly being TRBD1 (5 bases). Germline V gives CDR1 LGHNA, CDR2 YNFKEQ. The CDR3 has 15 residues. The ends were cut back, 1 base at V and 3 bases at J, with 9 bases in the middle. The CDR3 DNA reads TGTGCCAGCAGCCAAGGAAGGGGATCTAATGAAAAACTGTTTTTT. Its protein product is CASSQGRGSNEKLFF.

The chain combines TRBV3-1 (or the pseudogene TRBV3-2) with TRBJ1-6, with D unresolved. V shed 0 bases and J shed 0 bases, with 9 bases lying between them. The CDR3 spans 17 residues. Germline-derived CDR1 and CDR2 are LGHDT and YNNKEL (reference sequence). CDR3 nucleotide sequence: TGTGCCAGCAGCCAAGATATACGGAGCTCCTATAATTCACCCCTCCACTTT. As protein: CASSQDIRSSYNSPLHF.

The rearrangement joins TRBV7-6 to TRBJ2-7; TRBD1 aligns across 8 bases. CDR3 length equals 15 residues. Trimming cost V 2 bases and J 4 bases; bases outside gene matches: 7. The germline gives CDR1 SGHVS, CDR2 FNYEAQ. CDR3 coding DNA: TGTGCCAGCAGCTTATCGCAGGGGGCGGGTTACGAGCAGTACTTC. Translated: CASSLSQGAGYEQYF.

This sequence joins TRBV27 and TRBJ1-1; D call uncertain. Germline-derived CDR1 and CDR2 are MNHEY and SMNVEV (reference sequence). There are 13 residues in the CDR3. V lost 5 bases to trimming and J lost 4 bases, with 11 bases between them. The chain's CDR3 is CASSIRRVTEAFF. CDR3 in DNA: TGTGCCAGCAGTATCAGGAGGGTCACTGAAGCTTTCTTT.

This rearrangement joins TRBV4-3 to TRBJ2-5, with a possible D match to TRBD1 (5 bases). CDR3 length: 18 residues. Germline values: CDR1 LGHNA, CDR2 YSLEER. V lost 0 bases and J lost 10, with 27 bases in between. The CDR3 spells CASSQDLSQMGLNRGQYF. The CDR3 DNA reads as TGCGCCAGCAGCCAAGATCTATCGCAGATGGGGCTGAATAGGGGCCAGTACTTC.

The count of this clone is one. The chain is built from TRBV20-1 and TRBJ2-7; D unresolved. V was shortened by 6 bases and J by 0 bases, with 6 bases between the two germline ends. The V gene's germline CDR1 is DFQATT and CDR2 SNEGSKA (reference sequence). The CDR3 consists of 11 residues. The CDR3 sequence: CSAGYSYEQYF. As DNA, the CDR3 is TGCAGTGCGGGCTACTCCTACGAGCAGTACTTC.

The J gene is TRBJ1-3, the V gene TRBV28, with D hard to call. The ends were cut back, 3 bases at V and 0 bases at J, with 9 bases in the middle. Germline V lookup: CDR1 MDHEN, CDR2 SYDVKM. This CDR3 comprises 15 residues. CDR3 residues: CASSLGRDSGNTIYF. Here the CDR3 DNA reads TGTGCCAGCAGTTTGGGGAGAGACTCTGGAAACACCATATATTTT. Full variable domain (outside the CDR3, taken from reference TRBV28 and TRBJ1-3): DVKVTQSSRYLVKRTGEKVFLECVQDMDHENMFWYRQDPGLGLRLIYFSYDVKMKEKGDIPEGYSVSREKKERFSLILESASTNQTSMYLCASSLGRDSGNTIYFGEGSWLTVV.

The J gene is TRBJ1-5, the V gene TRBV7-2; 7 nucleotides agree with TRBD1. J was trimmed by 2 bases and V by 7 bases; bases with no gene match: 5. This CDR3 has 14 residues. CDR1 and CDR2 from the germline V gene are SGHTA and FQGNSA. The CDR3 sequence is CASTTGSGNQPQHF. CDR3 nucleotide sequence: TGTGCCAGCACGACAGGGTCTGGCAATCAGCCCCAGCATTTT. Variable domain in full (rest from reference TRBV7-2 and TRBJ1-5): GAGVSQSPSNKVTEKGKDVELRCDPISGHTALYWYRQSLGQGLEFLIYFQGNSAPDKSGLPSDRFSAERTGGSVSTLTIQRTQQEDSAVYLCASTTGSGNQPQHFGDGTRLSIL.

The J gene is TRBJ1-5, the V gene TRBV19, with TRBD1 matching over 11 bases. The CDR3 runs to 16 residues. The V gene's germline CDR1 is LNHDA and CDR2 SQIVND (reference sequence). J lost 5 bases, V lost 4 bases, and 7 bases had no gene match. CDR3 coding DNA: TGTGCCAGTAGTAAATGGCGGGACAGGGGGGATCAGCCCCAGCATTTT. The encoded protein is CASSKWRDRGDQPQHF.